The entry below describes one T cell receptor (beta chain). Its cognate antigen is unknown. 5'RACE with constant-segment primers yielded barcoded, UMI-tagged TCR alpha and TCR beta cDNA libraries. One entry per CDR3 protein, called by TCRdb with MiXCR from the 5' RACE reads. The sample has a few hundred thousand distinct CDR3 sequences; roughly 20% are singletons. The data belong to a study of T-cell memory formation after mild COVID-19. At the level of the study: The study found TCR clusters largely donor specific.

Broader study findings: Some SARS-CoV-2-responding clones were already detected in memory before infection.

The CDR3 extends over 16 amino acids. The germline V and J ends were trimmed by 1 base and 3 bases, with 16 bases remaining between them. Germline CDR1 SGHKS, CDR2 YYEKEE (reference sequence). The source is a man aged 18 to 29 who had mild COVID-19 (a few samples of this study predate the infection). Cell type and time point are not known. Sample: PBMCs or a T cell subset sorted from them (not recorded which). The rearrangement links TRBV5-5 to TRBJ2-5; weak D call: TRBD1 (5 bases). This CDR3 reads CASSLLLLGPKETQYF. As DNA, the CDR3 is TGTGCCAGCAGCTTGCTGTTGCTGGGGCCTAAAGAGACCCAGTACTTC.